The 16 T cell receptor beta chains below come from one sample, sequenced in a study of cytomegalovirus exposure and HLA in healthy donors. Researchers ran the PCR with 60 Vbeta and 13 Jbeta primers. Method: immunoSEQ multiplex PCR; TCRdb's copy keeps in-frame clones and lacks some. The sample lists around 170,000 clones, over 80% seen once, with 6.3% in the top ten. The sequenced sample consisted of PBMCs. The receptors were gathered from a man aged 40-50 years in good health and CMV-seropositive.

CDR3 nucleotides: TGTGCCAGCAGGCGACGCAGCGGGGTCTCCTACAATGAGCAGTTCTTC. It translates to CASRRRSGVSYNEQFF. The genes are TRBV28 and TRBJ2-1; 7 bases match TRBD2. The germline CDR1 and CDR2 sequences are MDHEN and SYDVKM. Trimming at V came to 6 bases and at J to 0 bases, leaving 8 bases not matched to a gene. CDR3 length equals 16 residues.

This chain connects TRBV19 to TRBJ2-1; 11 bases align to TRBD2. From germline, CDR1 is LNHDA and CDR2 SQIVND (reference sequence). The trim removed 5 bases at V and 3 bases at J, leaving 6 bases unmatched. The CDR3 is made up of 16 amino acids. CDR3 DNA: TGTGCCAGTAGTCTGCTAGCGGGGGGTCTCTACAATGAGCAGTTCTTC. Protein sequence: CASSLLAGGLYNEQFF.

The chain joins TRBV10-3 to TRBJ1-2; TRBD1 agrees at 9 bases. The CDR3 loop spans 15 amino acids. The germline gives CDR1 ENHRY, CDR2 SYGVKD. Trimming cost V 2 bases and J 5 bases; bases outside gene matches: 6. The chain's CDR3 is CAISEPTGGLYGYTF. CDR3 nucleotide sequence: TGTGCCATCAGTGAGCCGACAGGGGGGTTGTATGGCTACACCTTC.

This chain joins TRBV4-2 and TRBJ1-6, with 12 bases that match TRBD1. The J segment lost 1 base and the V segment lost 0 bases, leaving 7 bases of the junction unmatched. CDR3 length: 20 residues. The germline V gene encodes CDR1 LGHNA and CDR2 YNFKEQ. The CDR3 DNA sequence: TGTGCCAGCAGCCAAGACCTGGGACAGGGGGCGAGTTCCTATAATTCACCCCTCCACTTT. This encodes CASSQDLGQGASSYNSPLHF.

For the CDR3, the DNA is TGCGCCAGCAGCTGGATGGACAGGGGGAACATTCAGTACTTC. Its translation is CASSWMDRGNIQYF. The J gene is TRBJ2-4, the V gene TRBV5-1; 10 nucleotides match TRBD1. V lost 3 bases to trimming and J lost 7 bases; unmatched junction nucleotides: 4. This CDR3 contains 14 residues. The germline gives CDR1 SGHRS, CDR2 YFSETQ.

The chain has TRBV27 and TRBJ1-2; 10 nucleotides align to TRBD1. The CDR3 totals 18 residues. Losses at the gene ends were 8 bases for V and 1 base for J; bases not matched to a gene: 16. The germline CDR1 and CDR2 sequences are MNHEY and SMNVEV (reference sequence). The CDR3, as DNA: TGTGCCAGCTCGACTAACCGGGACAGGGGCAACCTTAACTATGGCTACACCTTC. Translated, it gives CASSTNRDRGNLNYGYTF.

On this clone: One junction end disagrees with the germline gene, perhaps due to a read error. V is TRBV18 and J is TRBJ2-5, with 13 bases matching TRBD2. The length of the CDR3 is 16 residues. Germline CDR1 is KGHSH and CDR2 is LQKENI. The CDR3 region has the DNA TGTGCCAGCTCACCGACTAGCGGGGGGATCCAAGGGACCCAGTACTTC. Translation gives CASSPTSGGIQGTQYF.

The rearrangement joins TRBV2 to TRBJ1-6; D ambiguous. The length of the CDR3 is 14 residues. Germline CDR1 and CDR2: SNHLY and FYNNEI. Trimming took off 7 bases at V and 0 bases at J, with 7 bases between the two ends. The CDR3, as DNA: TGTGCCAGCATGGAGGCCTCCTATAATTCACCCCTCCACTTT. This translates into CASMEASYNSPLHF.

The chain recombines TRBV9 with TRBJ2-2; 8 nucleotides match TRBD1. Germline lookup yields CDR1 SGDLS and CDR2 YYNGEE. V gave up 0 bases and J gave up 6 bases; unmatched junction bases: 4. The CDR3 consists of 15 residues. The CDR3 DNA is TGTGCCAGCAGCGTAGGAGACAGGGGTTCCGGGGAGCTGTTTTTT. As protein: CASSVGDRGSGELFF.

This clone was counted between two and nine times. The chain employs TRBV19 and TRBJ1-1; 12 nucleotides match TRBD1. This CDR3 spans 15 amino acids. Germline loops: CDR1 LNHDA, CDR2 SQIVND (reference sequence). With 7 bases clipped from V and 6 bases from J, the junction kept 9 bases outside the gene matches. The CDR3 nucleotides are TGTGCCAGTATAGGGACAGGGGGCGCGTTATCTGAAGCTTTCTTT. It translates to CASIGTGGALSEAFF.

This rearrangement joins TRBV4-3 to TRBJ2-7; no clear D gene. Between the trimmed V and J ends, which lost 0 bases and 6 bases, there was a span of 6 bases. The CDR3 loop spans 12 amino acids. CDR1 is LGHNA, CDR2 YSLEER, per germline. CDR3 sequence: CASSQDFREQYF. The CDR3 nucleotides are TGCGCCAGCAGCCAAGATTTCCGCGAGCAGTACTTC.

This chain links TRBV13 with TRBJ2-5; D is perhaps TRBD1 (5 bases). The ends were cut back, 1 base at V and 4 bases at J, with 13 bases in the middle. Per the germline V gene, CDR1 is PRHDT and CDR2 is FYEKMQ (reference sequence). CDR3 size: 15 residues. The CDR3 loop reads CASSLDVSQGETQYF. CDR3 nucleotides: TGTGCCAGCAGCTTAGACGTGAGTCAGGGAGAGACCCAGTACTTC.

The chain carries TRBV28 and TRBJ2-4; 9 bases map to TRBD1. Germline-derived CDR1 and CDR2 are MDHEN and SYDVKM. CDR3 length: 16 amino acids. Trimming removed 6 bases from V and 3 bases from J; junction bases left unmatched: 9. Written as DNA, the CDR3 is TGTGCCAGCAGCGGAACAGGGGGCTCGGACAAAAACATTCAGTACTTC. Its protein product is CASSGTGGSDKNIQYF.

This clone was found once. The rearrangement uses TRBV7-6 and TRBJ1-1, with 7 bases that match TRBD1. With V trimmed by 5 bases and J by 8 bases, 11 bases remained unmatched. The germline CDR1 and CDR2 sequences are SGHVS and FNYEAQ. CDR3 length: 14 amino acids. In DNA, the CDR3 is TGTGCCAGCAGCGCCCTGACAGGGTCTCCGGAAGCTTTCTTT. Its protein is CASSALTGSPEAFF.

This chain joins TRBV5-4 and TRBJ2-3; 13 bases map to TRBD2. With V trimmed by 6 bases and J by 12 bases, 4 bases remained unmatched. Germline CDR1 reads SGHNT; CDR2 reads YYREEE (reference sequence). The length of the CDR3 is 12 residues. This CDR3 is CASMTSGGPQYF. CDR3 DNA: TGTGCCAGCATGACTAGCGGGGGGCCCCAGTATTTT.

This sequence joins TRBV9 and TRBJ2-3; the match to TRBD2 covers 11 bases. The CDR3 length is 16 residues. Germline V gives CDR1 SGDLS, CDR2 YYNGEE. V was clipped by 3 bases and J by 4 bases; unmatched bases: 7. In DNA, the CDR3 is TGTGCCAGCAGCGCCGTAGCGGGGGGGCCTGCAGATACGCAGTATTTT. Encoded protein: CASSAVAGGPADTQYF.